Listed below are T cell receptor beta chains from one sample, sequenced in a study of cytomegalovirus exposure and HLA in healthy donors. Sequencing was performed with immunoSEQ multiplex PCR; in TCRdb, only in-frame clones are kept and a portion is missing. This sample has 150,000 to 250,000 clones; about 80% occur once, and the top ten carry approximately 4.7%. The sample was PBMCs. The receptors derive from a woman in her twenties or thirties in good health and CMV-seropositive. CDR3s include the opening cysteine and the closing phenylalanine or tryptophan. Fields, in order: CDR3 protein, V gene.

CASSQDFPGNTIYF	TRBV4-1
CASTQGPGNYYEQYF	TRBV11-2
CSVNSGFAGNTIYF	TRBV29-1
CASSTTTGSITDTQYF	TRBV5-1
CASTEGVGNEQFF	TRBV27
CASSQVDPQGNYGYTF	TRBV4-2
CASSLADGVGEQYF	TRBV5-1
CASSLDRDSYGYTF	TRBV7-9
CASSQGQSLSNQPQHF	TRBV9
CASSQDLRSYGYTF	TRBV14
CASSFSVGPGELFF	TRBV5-1
CSASLQGEAFF	TRBV20-1
CSATETGGVYNEQFF	TRBV29-1
CASSLTTGGGSPLHF	TRBV27
CASSLALLGTSNEQFF	TRBV5-1
CAWSKQDLTGANVLTF	TRBV30
CSVGGGLPYEQYF	TRBV29-1
CASIAGRNGYTF	TRBV11-3
CASTPGQGDNQPQHF	TRBV6-1
CASRETGRGNQPQHF	TRBV27
CASSLDPLPRDTQYF	TRBV5-4
CASSQDWRDERPDTQYF	TRBV14
CASSSAGTTYNEQFF	TRBV5-1
CASSPVSGRAQETQYF	TRBV13
CASSLASRGIQPQHF	TRBV7-6
CASGEGTYGYTF	TRBV6-1
CASAGYNSPLHF	TRBV2
CSVQGGGNQPQHF	TRBV29-1
CAAARDRPLATNEKLFF	TRBV10-2
CASSETGQGAYEQYF	TRBV10-1
CASSKIGDTVKNIQYF	TRBV19
CASSHIRGNYNEQFF	TRBV4-1
CASSETPSNQPQHF	TRBV6-1
CASSLALEAPYNEQFF	TRBV7-7
CASSLRDTTSYEQYF	TRBV7-9
CASSQGTGDTGELFF	TRBV14
CASSIGTGISLKAYSNQPQHF	TRBV19
CASSLYRYLEETQYF	TRBV5-6
CASSLWTGGNEQFF	TRBV27
CASSLRGNKAFF	TRBV27
CASSQIVGGLAGSEQYF	TRBV4-1
CASSGREGQHTGELFF	TRBV6-1
CASSQDTPSGETQYF	TRBV4-1
CASSLGSGGAPTQYF	TRBV7-2
CASSTVVPGELFF	TRBV4-1
CASSQVIGTQPGGYTF	TRBV4-3
CASGRTSGRGSTDTQYF	TRBV19
CASSLDKGTGSAYEQYF	TRBV11-2
CATSRGLAGTHYYEQYF	TRBV15
CASNKGVYNEQFF	TRBV2
CASSHAPGHYIPYNSPLHF	TRBV4-3
CASSPISGGAMGKQFF	TRBV5-1
CASSGTGSKTQYF	TRBV10-1
CAWSLLERESEQYF	TRBV30
CASSQTAGPGELFF	TRBV7-2
CASRKRGGGISPLHF	TRBV4-1
CASSSSGEVGYGYTF	TRBV21-1